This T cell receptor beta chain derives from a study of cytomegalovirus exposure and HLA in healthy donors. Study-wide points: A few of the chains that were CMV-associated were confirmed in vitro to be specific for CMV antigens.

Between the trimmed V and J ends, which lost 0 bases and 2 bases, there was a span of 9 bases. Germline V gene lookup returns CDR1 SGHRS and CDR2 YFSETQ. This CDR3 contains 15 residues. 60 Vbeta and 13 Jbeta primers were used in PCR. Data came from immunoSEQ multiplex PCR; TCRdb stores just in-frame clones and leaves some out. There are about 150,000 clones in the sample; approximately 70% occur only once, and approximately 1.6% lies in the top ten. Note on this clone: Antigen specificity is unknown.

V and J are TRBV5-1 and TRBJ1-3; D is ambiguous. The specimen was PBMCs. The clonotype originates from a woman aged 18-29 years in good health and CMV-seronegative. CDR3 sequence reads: CASSLEAQTGNTIYF. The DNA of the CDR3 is TGCGCCAGCAGCTTGGAAGCCCAAACTGGAAACACCATATATTTT.